Below are 30 T cell receptor beta chains sequenced from a single sample in a study of CD8+CD57+ T cells in acquired aplastic anemia. Patients chosen for sequencing had shown CD8+CD57+ cell expansion by flow cytometry. Genomic DNA was employed as the template in profiling TCR beta VDJ and CDR3. Using its own MiXCR run on the reads, TCRdb lists one record per CDR3 protein. The sample carries 150,000 to 160,000 distinct CDR3 sequences, less than 60% recorded once. The sequencing sample was made of sorted CD4+, CD8+, or CD8+CD57+ T cells (not recorded which) from PBMCs. The receptor set was obtained from a human donor with aplastic anemia.

J is TRBJ2-6 and V is TRBV12-3 or TRBV12-4; tentatively, D is TRBD2 (6 bases). The CDR3 length is 17 residues. Trimming removed 5 bases at V and 0 bases at J, with 14 bases between. This CDR3 reads CASSRGVGLSGANVLTF. The CDR3 DNA reads as TGTGCCAGCAGTCGCGGGGTGGGACTCTCTGGGGCCAACGTCCTGACTTTC.

This chain connects TRBV19 to TRBJ2-5, with D unclear. The CDR3 sequence is 12 residues long. Trimming stripped 5 bases from V and 5 bases from J, with 9 bases between. Germline-derived CDR1 and CDR2 are LNHDA and SQIVND (reference sequence). CDR3 protein: CASSRVRETQYF. CDR3 coding DNA: TGTGCCAGTAGTCGGGTCAGGGAGACCCAGTACTTC.

The table lists this clonotype with many counts. The chain links TRBV5-1 to TRBJ1-5; 10 positions agree with TRBD1. Germline V gives CDR1 SGHRS, CDR2 YFSETQ. J gave up 7 bases and V 4 bases, and 5 bases lay outside the gene matches. CDR3 length equals 14 residues. The CDR3 region is CASSPGTGDQPQHF. CDR3 nucleotides: TGCGCCAGCAGCCCCGGGACAGGGGACCAGCCCCAGCATTTT.

The J gene is TRBJ2-2, the V gene TRBV2, with 8 bases aligning to TRBD2. The CDR3 is made up of 14 amino acids. J gave up 1 base and V 5 bases, and 0 bases lay outside the gene matches. Per germline, CDR1 SNHLY and CDR2 FYNNEI. The chain's CDR3 is CASSTSGNTGELFF. DNA for the CDR3: TGTGCCAGCAGTACTAGCGGGAACACCGGGGAGCTGTTTTTT.

The chain couples TRBV29-1 to TRBJ2-1, with 13 bases lining up with TRBD2. Germline trimming cut 7 bases from V and 5 bases from J; bases unmatched to any gene: 11. The CDR3 extends over 16 amino acids. Germline CDR1 and CDR2: SQVTM and ANQGSEA. The CDR3 loop reads CSATLAGGPSHNEQFF. The CDR3 DNA follows: TGCAGCGCCACACTAGCGGGAGGGCCCTCGCACAATGAGCAGTTCTTC.

Many counts were recorded for this clonotype. The CDR3 here is CASSEGAGELFF. Here the CDR3 DNA reads TGTGCCAGCAGTGAGGGCGCCGGGGAGCTGTTTTTT. The chain couples TRBV6-1 to TRBJ2-2; D ambiguous. Germline V gene lookup returns CDR1 MNHNS and CDR2 SASEGT. This CDR3 is 12 amino acids long. V lost 3 bases, J lost 6 bases, and 5 bases lay in between.

This sequence joins TRBV12-3 or TRBV12-4 and TRBJ1-1; D possibly corresponds to TRBD1 (5 bases). The CDR3 totals 14 residues. Trimming removed 5 bases from V and 1 base from J, with 11 bases in between. DNA for the CDR3: TGTGCCAGCAGTACGGGGCAGGCGAACACTGAAGCTTTCTTT. Translating gives CASSTGQANTEAFF.

Many counts were recorded for this clonotype. The chain recombines TRBV10-2 with TRBJ2-1; TRBD1 or TRBD2 may be the D gene (6 bases each). This CDR3 has 18 residues. The germline CDR1 and CDR2 sequences are WSHSY and SAAADI. Deletions cut 0 bases from V and 2 bases from J, with 17 bases between. The CDR3 here is CASSESGWGAPPYNEQFF. The DNA for the CDR3 is TGCGCCAGCAGTGAGTCGGGCTGGGGGGCACCCCCCTACAATGAGCAGTTCTTC.

The CDR3 nucleotides are TGTGCCAGCAGTGAAAGGGTAGCGGGGGGGCACAATGAGCAGTTCTTC. Its translation: CASSERVAGGHNEQFF. The chain combines TRBV2 with TRBJ2-1; 11 bases are shared with TRBD2. V was pared by 2 bases and J by 5 bases, with 5 bases of the junction left unmatched. The CDR3 runs to 16 residues. The germline CDR1 and CDR2 sequences are SNHLY and FYNNEI.

V is TRBV15 and J is TRBJ1-2; no definite D call. Germline V CDR1 and CDR2: LNHNV, YYDKDF (reference sequence). Trimming removed 4 bases from V and 8 bases from J, with 14 bases in between. CDR3 size: 13 residues. This CDR3 is CATSNPGSGGYTF. The DNA for the CDR3 is TGTGCCACCAGCAATCCCGGGAGCGGAGGCTACACCTTC.

This clonotype turned up a few times. The junction shows a germline mismatch at one end, possibly a read error. Written as DNA, the CDR3 is TGTGCCAGCAGTGAAATGACCCAGCACTTC. As protein: CASSEMTQHF. The chain carries TRBV2 and TRBJ2-5; D gene uncertain. Germline assignment: CDR1 SNHLY and CDR2 FYNNEI. CDR3 size: 10 residues.

This chain's CDR3 is CASSDWANSGNTIYF. CDR3 DNA sequence: TGTGCCAGCAGTGATTGGGCGAACTCTGGAAACACCATATATTTT. The chain has TRBV25-1 and TRBJ1-3; the D is unclear. CDR1 and CDR2 from the germline V gene are MGHDK and SYGVNS. V shed 3 bases and J shed 0 bases, with 9 bases lying between them. The CDR3 has 15 amino acids.

The J gene is TRBJ2-5, the V gene TRBV20-1; D may be TRBD1 (6 bases). This CDR3 contains 13 residues. Germline V gives CDR1 DFQATT, CDR2 SNEGSKA (reference sequence). V was cut by 3 bases and J by 4 bases, with 12 bases left in between. CDR3 bases: TGCAGTGCTAGCCAGGGGTGGGTAGAGACCCAGTACTTC. Translated, it gives CSASQGWVETQYF.

This clonotype was seen many times. The rearrangement uses TRBV7-3 and TRBJ1-1, with 7 nucleotides matching TRBD1. There are 14 residues in the CDR3. V lost 8 bases to trimming and J lost 6 bases; unmatched junction nucleotides: 12. The germline V gene encodes CDR1 SGHTA and CDR2 FQGTGA. In DNA form, the CDR3 reads TGTGCCAGCCCCGGGGACAAGGGGGCCGCTGAAGCTTTCTTT. This codes for CASPGDKGAAEAFF.

In DNA, the CDR3 is TGCAGTGCCCCAAAGGGCGGCGTGACTAACTATGGCTACACCTTC. This sequence encodes CSAPKGGVTNYGYTF. The chain joins TRBV20-1 to TRBJ1-2; D uncertain. V was shortened by 6 bases and J by 0 bases, with 17 bases between the two germline ends. Germline assignment: CDR1 DFQATT and CDR2 SNEGSKA (reference sequence). This CDR3 has 15 amino acids.

This clonotype was recorded a few times. This sequence joins TRBV5-1 and TRBJ2-1; D is unresolved. CDR1 is SGHRS and CDR2 is YFSETQ in the germline V gene. Trimming stripped 3 bases from V and 3 bases from J, with 4 bases between. The CDR3 has 12 amino acids. In nucleotides, the CDR3 is TGCGCCAGCAGCTCATACTACAATGAGCAGTTCTTC. It yields the protein CASSSYYNEQFF.

This clonotype was seen many times. The chain combines TRBV14 with TRBJ2-7; TRBD2 matches at 7 bases. This CDR3 region has 15 residues. Germline lookup yields CDR1 SGHDN and CDR2 FVKESK. V lost 3 bases to trimming and J lost 4 bases; unmatched junction nucleotides: 9. The CDR3 region is CASSHEDSGGYEQYF. In DNA form, the CDR3 reads TGTGCCAGCAGCCACGAGGACTCGGGGGGTTACGAGCAGTACTTC.

The rearrangement uses TRBV25-1 and TRBJ2-3; TRBD2 aligns across 10 bases. Germline-derived CDR1 and CDR2 are MGHDK and SYGVNS. J gave up 8 bases and V 4 bases, and 6 bases lay outside the gene matches. CDR3 length: 14 residues. CDR3 amino acids: CASSGLAGSGTQYF. In nucleotides, the CDR3 is TGTGCCAGCAGTGGACTAGCGGGTTCCGGTACGCAGTATTTT.

The chain employs TRBV15 and TRBJ2-6; maybe TRBD2 (5 bases). The germline V and J ends were trimmed by 0 bases and 3 bases, with 9 bases remaining between them. CDR3 length: 16 residues. The germline CDR1 and CDR2 sequences are LNHNV and YYDKDF (reference sequence). The CDR3 sequence is CATSREGGFGANVLTF. Here the CDR3 DNA reads TGTGCCACCAGCAGAGAGGGCGGGTTTGGGGCCAACGTCCTGACTTTC.

The chain has TRBV10-2 and TRBJ1-3; D is unclear. V was cut by 8 bases and J by 0 bases, with 8 bases left in between. Germline V CDR1 and CDR2: WSHSY, SAAADI. The CDR3 is 13 residues long. CDR3: CASLSFSGNTIYF. In DNA form, the CDR3 reads TGCGCCAGCCTTTCGTTCTCTGGAAACACCATATATTTT.

This clonotype has only a few counts. This may stem from a read error, because a much larger clone lies one nucleotide away. This chain joins TRBV7-9 and TRBJ2-5, with D maybe TRBD2 (6 bases). The CDR3 has 15 residues. Germline loops: CDR1 SEHNR, CDR2 FQNEAQ (reference sequence). DNA for the CDR3: TGTGCCAGCAGCTTAGCGGCTCAGGACCGGGAGATCCAGTACTTC. Its protein product is CASSLAAQDREIQYF.

The table lists this clonotype with many counts. V and J are TRBV5-8 and TRBJ2-1; 7 nucleotides align to TRBD1. Trimming at V came to 10 bases and at J to 0 bases, leaving 7 bases not matched to a gene. Germline values: CDR1 SGHTS, CDR2 YDEGEE. The CDR3 runs 14 residues. The CDR3 is CAGLDRASYNEQFF. For the CDR3, the DNA is TGTGCCGGTCTTGACAGGGCCTCCTACAATGAGCAGTTCTTC.

The genes are TRBV5-6 and TRBJ1-2, with D tentatively TRBD1 (5 bases). CDR3 length equals 13 residues. Germline-derived CDR1 and CDR2 are SGHDT and YYEEEE. V was trimmed by 5 bases and J by 2 bases, leaving 10 bases between them. The DNA for the CDR3 is TGTGCCAGCAGTCGGGGCTTGAACTATGGCTACACCTTC. Amino acids: CASSRGLNYGYTF.

The chain employs TRBV7-3 and TRBJ2-5, with D hard to call. The V end was cut by 6 bases, the J end by 3 bases, with 11 bases between. The CDR3 is made up of 13 amino acids. Germline V gene lookup returns CDR1 SGHTA and CDR2 FQGTGA. Here the CDR3 DNA reads TGTGCCAGCAGGTCTATCCGGGAAGAGACCCAGTACTTC. Its translation is CASRSIREETQYF.

In the case of this clonotype: This could be a read error, since a much larger clone is one nucleotide away. The genes are TRBV4-2 and TRBJ1-4, with D perhaps TRBD1 (5 bases). The CDR3 has 15 amino acids. Germline CDR1 and CDR2: LGHNA and YNFKEQ. This CDR3 reads CAGSQPLTENEKLFF. CDR3 sequence (DNA): TGTGCCGGCAGCCAACCCTTGACAGAGAATGAAAAACTGTTTTTT.

This clonotype was seen ten or more times. The chain employs TRBV7-9 and TRBJ2-2; 12 nucleotides agree with TRBD2. CDR3 length equals 17 residues. J lost 4 bases, V lost 5 bases, and 8 bases had no gene match. Per germline, CDR1 SEHNR and CDR2 FQNEAQ (reference sequence). Here the CDR3 reads CASSGYPGLAGTGELFF. For the CDR3, the DNA is TGTGCCAGCAGCGGATATCCGGGACTAGCGGGCACCGGGGAGCTGTTTTTT.

This clonotype was picked up a small number of times. The chain uses TRBV27 and TRBJ2-7, with 10 bases aligning to TRBD2. There are 18 residues in the CDR3. The germline V gene has CDR1 MNHEY and CDR2 SMNVEV (reference sequence). V was clipped by 5 bases and J by 4 bases; unmatched bases: 17. Written as DNA, the CDR3 is TGTGCCAGCAGTCCCGTGGGTAGCGGGGGGATATCTTCTTACGAGCAGTACTTC. The encoded protein is CASSPVGSGGISSYEQYF.

The chain joins TRBV7-9 to TRBJ2-7; the D gene is possibly TRBD1 (5 bases). The CDR3 is 13 amino acids. The ends were cut back, 5 bases at V and 3 bases at J, with 11 bases in the middle. Germline assignment: CDR1 SEHNR and CDR2 FQNEAQ (reference sequence). CDR3 region: CASSPTAFYEQYF. Here the CDR3 DNA reads TGTGCCAGCAGCCCGACAGCTTTCTACGAGCAGTACTTC.

The chain joins TRBV4-2 to TRBJ2-5, with a possible D match to TRBD2 (6 bases). The J call may not be correct, given that the DNA end is closer to TRBJ2-7. The germline CDR1 and CDR2 sequences are LGHNA and YNFKEQ. CDR3 length equals 14 residues. The CDR3, as DNA: TGTGCCAGCAGCCATGATGCGGGAACCTACGAGCAGTACTTC. It yields the protein CASSHDAGTYEQYF.

The chain carries TRBV10-3 and TRBJ2-7; D gene unclear. There are 14 residues in the CDR3. Germline CDR1 ENHRY, CDR2 SYGVKD. The CDR3 loop is CVLTVHPARYEQYF. Written as DNA, the CDR3 is TGTGTCCTCACCGTGCACCCCGCCCGTTACGAGCAGTACTTC.